This TCR beta chain was obtained from a study of shared clonotypes between healthy human individuals. About the study: Sampling drew on donors who were a couple of women and three men aged 18 to 49.

Study-wide results and limits: The genetic and exposure-history diversity represented was limited by few donors.

With regard to this clone: Its antigen is unknown.

About 100 million PBMCs were counted before genomic DNA extraction. The length of the CDR3 is 16 residues. V was trimmed by 1 base and J by 0 bases, leaving 13 bases between them. The V gene's germline CDR1 is GTSNPN and CDR2 SVGIG (reference sequence). The protocol was immunoSEQ multiplex PCR, while the TCRdb copy is restricted to in-frame clones and leaves out a portion. The repertoire consists of about half a million clones, with 78% occurring once and the leading ten covering around 12%. The sequence was obtained from a woman between 35 and 50 years old in good health. Some clones in this sample may be carry-over from other donors' samples. This chain uses TRBV30 with TRBJ1-3; weak D call: TRBD1 (5 bases). Sample: PBMCs. CDR3 loop: CAWSDRSRVSGNTIYF. Here the CDR3 DNA reads TGTGCCTGGAGTGACAGGTCTAGGGTCTCTGGAAACACCATATATTTT. The variable domain in full, completed from reference TRBV30 and TRBJ1-3, reads SQTIHQWPATLVQPVGSPLSLECTVEGTSNPNLYWYRQAAGRGLQLLFYSVGIGQISSEVPQNLSASRPQDRQFILSSKKLLLSDSGFYLCAWSDRSRVSGNTIYFGEGSWLTVV.